What follows describes a single T cell receptor beta chain. Its antigen is unknown. No quality values exist for individual bases; no much larger clone is one base distant. This record comes from a study of blood T cell repertoires in COVID-19 (dated by TCRdb to the early 2020s). Background on the whole study: Samples from collaborators originated in the United States, Italy and Spain and spanned both the acute and convalescent phases of COVID-19. The prospective study material was composed of cDNA or gDNA derived from T cells, B-cell-depleted T cells, or PBMCs. Subjects who had been exposed to COVID-19, were actively infected with it, or had recovered from it provided the deeply sampled blood TCRbeta repertoires that made up the dataset. The repertoires were made available in a free public database intended to serve as a resource for research on the immune response to SARS-CoV-2. Samples were obtained from the ongoing ImmuneRACE study (first 160 participants) and from approximately 1,200 subjects provided by 6 global collaborators. Nearly every sample came with metadata listing a de-identified subject ID, COVID-19 status, age in years and sex. Where HLA class I and class II types were available, the types were taken from metadata supplied by the sample provider, not from assay-based typing. The study at large found these results: The quantity of clinical and demographic metadata differed by source and by participant and was supplied without curation.

TCRbeta CDR3 regions were amplified from genomic DNA using the immunoSEQ Assay, a bias-controlled multiplex PCR. In the paper's pipeline: Within the assay, amplification of reference gene primers was used to estimate how many nucleated cells each sample contained. Sequence reads were collapsed and filtered to measure the absolute abundance of every unique TCRbeta CDR3 rearrangement. For each sample, productive Simpson clonality was calculated as the square root of Simpson's diversity index across productive rearrangements. TCRdb re-hosts the immuneACCESS table, in-frame sequences only. Its copies lack some clones; in the studies checked, an unresolved V gene accounts for under half of them, and the cause for the rest is not known. Clone size and the V and J calls come from that table; the DNA yielded D and trimming. In this sample the table shows 150,000 or so clones, roughly nine tenths of which occur a single time. The top ten hold approximately 4.3% of the sample.

The germline V gene sets CDR1 to MNHEY and CDR2 to SVGEGT. From the cysteine up to the phenylalanine, the CDR3 has a length of 14 residues. Only the CDR3 portion is preserved as DNA: 42 bases, with reading frame beginning at the first base. Germline trimming: 5 bases from V, 4 bases from J; junction bases outside gene matches: 6. In the prospective study, participants were roughly 18 to 100 years old, resided in 24 geographic areas of the United States, and were enrolled through a virtual design. In the prospective study, cohorts were assigned on the basis of participant-reported clinical history obtained from a screening survey and a study questionnaire. A participant counted as exposed if, within 2 weeks of entering the study, that participant had been in contact with someone who had a PCR-confirmed or clinician-diagnosed COVID-19 case. In the prospective study, mobile phlebotomists collected whole blood, serum and a nasopharyngeal or oropharyngeal swab from each participant. Participants in the prospective study had the option to provide additional blood draws and questionnaires over a roughly two-month period. Blood samples from the prospective study were shipped frozen or at room temperature prior to DNA extraction.

Material for sequencing was PBMCs or T cells enriched from blood (not recorded which). The receptor's source is a middle-aged woman who had been exposed to COVID-19. The chain couples TRBV6-2 or TRBV6-3 to TRBJ1-1; 8 central nucleotides agree with TRBD1. The CDR3 protein is CASSLTGEGTEAFF. The sequence in DNA is TGTGCCAGCAGTCTGACAGGGGAGGGCACTGAAGCTTTCTTT.